The 7 T cell receptor beta chains below come from one sample, sequenced in a study of cytomegalovirus exposure and HLA in healthy donors. Primers for the PCR totalled 60 Vbeta and 13 Jbeta. Here immunoSEQ multiplex PCR was the method, and the copy in TCRdb shows in-frame clones only, minus some. The table includes about 140,000 clones, roughly three quarters detected once. What was sequenced was PBMCs. All receptors derive from a woman in her twenties or thirties in good health and CMV-seronegative.

In regard to this clone: One junction end disagrees with the germline gene, perhaps due to a read error. The chain recombines TRBV7-7 with TRBJ2-1; 12 bases map to TRBD2. CDR1 is SSHAT, CDR2 FNYEAQ, per germline (reference sequence). CDR3 length equals 17 residues. CDR3 coding DNA: TGTGCTAGCAGCTTAACTAGCGGGGGGAGCTCCTACAATGAGCAGTTCTTC. Its protein is CASSLTSGGSSYNEQFF. Filled out from reference TRBV7-7 and TRBJ2-1, the complete variable domain reads GAGVSQSPRYKVTKRGQDVTLRCDPISSHATLYWYQQALGQGPEFLTYFNYEAQPDKSGLPSDRFSAERPEGSISTLTIQRTEQRDSAMYRCASSLTSGGSSYNEQFFGPGTRLTVL.

This clone was seen a few times. The chain employs TRBV6-1 and TRBJ2-7; D perhaps matches TRBD1 (5 bases). V was clipped by 7 bases and J by 0 bases, with 13 bases between them. CDR3 length: 14 amino acids. The germline V gene encodes CDR1 MNHNS and CDR2 SASEGT. The CDR3 reads CASTAGPISYEQYF. In DNA, the CDR3 is TGTGCCAGCACTGCAGGGCCGATCTCCTACGAGCAGTACTTC.

This chain uses TRBV6-6 with TRBJ1-1; D not resolved. The ends were cut back, 0 bases at V and 7 bases at J, with 9 bases in the middle. Germline values: CDR1 MNHNY, CDR2 SVGAGI (reference sequence). This CDR3 contains 13 residues. This chain's CDR3 is CASSYSLRREAFF. The CDR3 region has the DNA TGTGCCAGCAGTTACTCTTTGAGGCGTGAAGCTTTCTTT.

The V and J genes are TRBV11-2 and TRBJ2-1, with 8 bases lining up with TRBD2. Germline lookup yields CDR1 SGHAT and CDR2 FQNNGV. This CDR3 is 14 amino acids long. V was pared by 4 bases and J by 9 bases, with 8 bases of the junction left unmatched. CDR3 in DNA: TGTGCCAGCAGCTCGCAAACTAGCGGCCCTGAGCAGTTCTTC. Amino acids: CASSSQTSGPEQFF.

This sequence joins TRBV2 and TRBJ1-5; D not resolved. This CDR3 is 15 amino acids long. The germline CDR1 and CDR2 sequences are SNHLY and FYNNEI. Trimming removed 3 bases at V and 5 bases at J, with 14 bases between. The CDR3 sequence: CASSDVPGEDQPQHF. The CDR3 DNA sequence: TGTGCCAGCAGTGATGTTCCCGGCGAGGATCAGCCCCAGCATTTT.

Only one count was recorded for this clone. The chain employs TRBV6-1 and TRBJ2-7; TRBD2 aligns across 13 bases. Germline loops: CDR1 MNHNS, CDR2 SASEGT. V dropped 4 bases and J dropped 4; count of bases not matched to a gene: 4. The CDR3 runs 15 residues. The CDR3 protein is CASSALAGGPYEQYV. As DNA, the CDR3 is TGTGCCAGCAGTGCACTAGCGGGGGGGCCTTACGAGCAGTACGTC.

The genes are TRBV6-5 and TRBJ2-5; D is perhaps TRBD1 (6 bases). The CDR3 is made up of 13 amino acids. V lost 5 bases, J lost 5 bases, and 12 bases lay in between. From germline, CDR1 is MNHEY and CDR2 SVGAGI. CDR3 sequence: CASSIRGWETQYF. The DNA of the CDR3 is TGTGCCAGCAGTATCAGGGGTTGGGAGACCCAGTACTTC.